This TCR beta chain came from a study of T cell repertoires in cytomegalovirus infection. Overall study context: The authors used CMV epitopes that were HLA-C-restricted (recently identified) and HLA-B-restricted (well studied).

V gave up 3 bases and J gave up 4 bases; unmatched junction bases: 6. The CDR3 is 16 residues long. Germline assignment: CDR1 LNHDA and CDR2 SQIVND (reference sequence). This clonotype has more than one count but fewer than ten. Its specificity is not known. One entry per CDR3 protein results from TCRdb running MiXCR on the reads. The table shows tens of thousands of distinct CDR3 sequences, with roughly 49% occurring only once. This receptor was taken from a human donor in good health (CMV status not recorded). Some clones in this sample may be carry-over from other donors' samples. The source was CD8+ T cells from cultured PBMCs, collected from culture after CMV antigen stimulation. The V and J genes are TRBV19 and TRBJ2-3, with TRBD2 matching over 11 bases. The CDR3 sequence is CASSIVTSGSADTQYF. CDR3 bases: TGTGCCAGTAGTATTGTTACTAGCGGGAGTGCAGATACGCAGTATTTT.